Below, one TCR beta chain is given with its context. TCRdb keeps only in-frame clones here, not all; method: immunoSEQ multiplex PCR. Of hundreds of thousands of clones listed, 65% to 90% are singletons. This record comes from a study of blood T cell repertoires in COVID-19. The germline V and J ends were trimmed by 4 bases and 2 bases, with 9 bases remaining between them. Germline V gene lookup returns CDR1 SQVTM and CDR2 ANQGSEA. This CDR3 spans 13 amino acids. The chain joins TRBV29-1 to TRBJ1-5; perhaps TRBD1 as D (5 bases). Sample: peripheral blood. The sequence was obtained from a woman between 65 and 79 years old with acute or convalescent COVID-19. The CDR3 DNA reads as TGCAGCGTTGCGGGGGGGGGCAATCAGCCCCAGCATTTT. Protein product: CSVAGGGNQPQHF.